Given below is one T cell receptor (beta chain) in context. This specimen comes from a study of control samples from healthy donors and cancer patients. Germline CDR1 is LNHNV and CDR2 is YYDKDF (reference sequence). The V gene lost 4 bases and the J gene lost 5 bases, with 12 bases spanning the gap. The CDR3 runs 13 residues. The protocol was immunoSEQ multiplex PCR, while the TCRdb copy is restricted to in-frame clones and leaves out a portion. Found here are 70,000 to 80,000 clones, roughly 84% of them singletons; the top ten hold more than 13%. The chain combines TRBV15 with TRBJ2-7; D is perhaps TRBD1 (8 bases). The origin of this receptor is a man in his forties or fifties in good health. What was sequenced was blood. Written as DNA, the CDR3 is TGTGCCACCAGCATACAGGGGGGGAACGAGCAGTACTTC. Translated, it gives CATSIQGGNEQYF.